Following are 30 T cell receptor beta chains from one sample sequenced in a study of T cells in Graves' hyperthyroidism and ophthalmopathy. Authors of the study amplified TCR beta CDR3 regions from RNA transcripts. An initial round of RT-PCR targeting the TCR CDR3 relied on the HTBI primer set. TCRdb analysed the multiplex PCR reads with MiXCR anew, one entry per CDR3 protein. The profile covers around 500,000 distinct CDR3 sequences, with about 15% appearing a single time and less than 30% taken by the ten largest. Sequencing was carried out using blood. All receptors come from a woman in her 30s with Graves' ophthalmopathy.

This clonotype was seen many times. The genes are TRBV28 and TRBJ1-2; 7 bases align to TRBD1. CDR3 length equals 15 residues. From germline, CDR1 is MDHEN and CDR2 SYDVKM. V trimming: 3 bases; J trimming: 2 bases; junction bases outside the gene matches: 6. CDR3 sequence (DNA): TGTGCCAGCAGTTTTGCGACAGGGAGAAACTATGGCTACACCTTC. This sequence encodes CASSFATGRNYGYTF.

This clonotype was recorded at least ten times. V usage is TRBV20-1 and J usage is TRBJ2-1; 7 positions match TRBD2. Germline CDR1 and CDR2: DFQATT and SNEGSKA (reference sequence). The CDR3 consists of 14 residues. V trimming: 0 bases; J trimming: 4 bases; junction bases outside the gene matches: 3. As DNA, the CDR3 is TGCAGTGCTAGAGAAGCGGGAAATTACAATGAGCAGTTCTTC. Translating gives CSAREAGNYNEQFF.

This clonotype was seen ten or more times. The chain recombines TRBV11-2 with TRBJ2-5; 7 nucleotides align to TRBD1. The V gene end was trimmed by 4 bases and the J gene end by 5 bases; junction bases not matched to a gene: 7. CDR3 length: 14 amino acids. Per the germline V gene, CDR1 is SGHAT and CDR2 is FQNNGV. The CDR3 spells CASSYLGQRETQYF. The CDR3 DNA follows: TGTGCCAGCAGCTACCTGGGACAGAGGGAGACCCAGTACTTC.

Ten or more counts support this clonotype. The rearrangement uses TRBV20-1 and TRBJ2-5, with 10 bases identical to TRBD2. The CDR3 is made up of 14 amino acids. The J segment lost 1 base and the V segment lost 5 bases, leaving 4 bases of the junction unmatched. Germline V gene data show CDR1 as DFQATT and CDR2 as SNEGSKA (reference sequence). CDR3 protein: CSAFSGRFQETQYF. As DNA, the CDR3 is TGCAGTGCTTTTAGCGGGAGGTTCCAAGAGACCCAGTACTTC.

The V gene is TRBV5-1, the J gene TRBJ2-6, with D possibly TRBD2 on 6 matching bases. Germline-derived CDR1 and CDR2 are SGHRS and YFSETQ. CDR3 length: 16 residues. Trimming stripped 4 bases from V and 4 bases from J, with 15 bases between. The CDR3 bases are TGCGCCAGCAGCCGGGACGGGGGTTCCGGGGCCAACGTCCTGACTTTC. This encodes CASSRDGGSGANVLTF.

The table lists this clonotype with a few counts. The chain combines TRBV29-1 with TRBJ2-5; D could derive from TRBD1 or TRBD2 (5 bases each). Trimming shortened V by 7 bases and J by 5 bases, and 14 bases separated the two germline ends. CDR1 is SQVTM, CDR2 ANQGSEA, per germline. The CDR3 is 12 amino acids. The CDR3 is CSAEGQGETQYF. The CDR3 DNA sequence: TGCAGCGCCGAGGGGCAGGGCGAGACCCAGTACTTC.

This clonotype was counted ten times or more. V gene TRBV5-1 combines with J gene TRBJ1-2, with a weak D call TRBD1 (5 bases). V dropped 4 bases and J dropped 8 bases, with 15 bases sitting between them. Per the germline V gene, CDR1 is SGHRS and CDR2 is YFSETQ. The CDR3 totals 13 residues. The CDR3 DNA follows: TGCGCCAGCAGCCCGGGTGCAGGGATGGGCTACACCTTC. Protein product: CASSPGAGMGYTF. Full variable domain (rest looked up from reference TRBV5-1 and TRBJ1-2): KAGVTQTPRYLIKTRGQQVTLSCSPISGHRSVSWYQQTPGQGLQFLFEYFSETQRNKGNFPGRFSGRQFSNSRSEMNVSTLELGDSALYLCASSPGAGMGYTFGSGTRLTVV.

V and J are TRBV7-2 and TRBJ2-4, with 7 bases identical to TRBD2. Germline V CDR1 and CDR2: SGHTA, FQGNSA. Unmatched junction bases numbered 5, after V lost 0 bases and J lost 0 bases. The CDR3 covers 17 residues. CDR3 in amino acids: CASSLAPGLLAKNIQYF. DNA for the CDR3: TGTGCCAGCAGCTTAGCGCCGGGACTACTAGCCAAAAACATTCAGTACTTC.

This clonotype has just a few counts. The genes are TRBV28 and TRBJ2-1; 13 nucleotides agree with TRBD2. Trimming at V came to 2 bases and at J to 8 bases, leaving 6 bases not matched to a gene. The CDR3 loop spans 16 amino acids. Germline V gives CDR1 MDHEN, CDR2 SYDVKM. The chain's CDR3 is CASSLDGTSGNHEQFF. CDR3 DNA: TGTGCCAGCAGTTTAGACGGGACTAGCGGGAACCATGAGCAGTTCTTC.

This chain links TRBV4-3 with TRBJ1-2, with 10 positions matching TRBD1. Germline CDR1 LGHNA, CDR2 YSLEER. J was trimmed by 3 bases and V by 0 bases; bases with no gene match: 13. This CDR3 is built from 19 residues. Here the CDR3 reads CASSQDPGTGARLDYGYTF. The CDR3 nucleotides are TGCGCCAGCAGCCAAGATCCCGGGACAGGGGCTCGACTTGACTATGGCTACACCTTC.

In this sample, this clonotype turned up many times. The V call is TRBV20-1, the J call TRBJ2-5; 10 bases align to TRBD1. The V segment lost 6 bases and the J segment 4 bases; nucleotides outside the gene matches: 8. The germline gives CDR1 DFQATT, CDR2 SNEGSKA (reference sequence). The CDR3 loop spans 14 amino acids. CDR3 coding DNA: TGCAGTGCGGGAAAAAGGACAGGGGGAGAGACCCAGTACTTC. Translated: CSAGKRTGGETQYF.

This clonotype was seen ten or more times. V is TRBV18 and J is TRBJ2-1; 12 nucleotides agree with TRBD1. The CDR3 covers 15 residues. V shed 1 base and J 8 bases; nucleotides not matched to a gene: 3. Germline V lookup: CDR1 KGHSH, CDR2 LQKENI. The CDR3 loop reads CASSPLGTGGHEQFF. In DNA, the CDR3 is TGTGCCAGCTCACCACTTGGGACAGGGGGCCATGAGCAGTTCTTC. Combining the CDR3 with reference TRBV18 and TRBJ2-1 gives the whole variable domain NAGVMQNPRHLVRRRGQEARLRCSPMKGHSHVYWYRQLPEEGLKFMVYLQKENIIDESGMPKERFSAEFPKEGPSILRIQQVVRGDSAAYFCASSPLGTGGHEQFFGPGTRLTVL.

This chain links TRBV18 with TRBJ2-2; 9 bases agree with TRBD1. V lost 3 bases to trimming and J lost 4 bases; unmatched junction nucleotides: 6. Germline CDR1 is KGHSH and CDR2 is LQKENI. CDR3 size: 16 residues. Here the CDR3 reads CASSPGQGSFTGELFF. For the CDR3, the DNA is TGTGCCAGCTCACCCGGACAGGGGAGTTTCACCGGGGAGCTGTTTTTT.

This clonotype was observed a handful of times. The chain is built from TRBV28 and TRBJ2-7, with D perhaps TRBD2 (7 bases). Trimming took 7 bases from V and 2 from J, leaving 12 bases between them. This CDR3 comprises 13 residues. Germline V gene lookup returns CDR1 MDHEN and CDR2 SYDVKM. The DNA of the CDR3 is TGTGCCAGCACGGGGGGCGGTACCTACGAGCAGTACTTC. Residues: CASTGGGTYEQYF. The full variable domain, its missing parts supplied by reference TRBV28 and TRBJ2-7, is DVKVTQSSRYLVKRTGEKVFLECVQDMDHENMFWYRQDPGLGLRLIYFSYDVKMKEKGDIPEGYSVSREKKERFSLILESASTNQTSMYLCASTGGGTYEQYFGPGTRLTVT.

This clonotype was seen a few times. The chain is built from TRBV12-3 or TRBV12-4 and TRBJ2-1, with D perhaps matching TRBD2 (6 bases). The CDR3 runs 15 residues. V was cut by 5 bases and J by 4 bases, with 15 bases left in between. Written as DNA, the CDR3 is TGTGCCAGCAGTATTCGGGGTAGCGGATACAATGAGCAGTTCTTC. It yields the protein CASSIRGSGYNEQFF.

This clonotype was recorded many times. In DNA form, the CDR3 reads TGCAGTGCTAGAGATACGGGAGCATCCTACAATGAGCAGTTCTTC. As protein: CSARDTGASYNEQFF. This sequence joins TRBV20-1 and TRBJ2-1, with TRBD2 as a possible D gene (6 bases). Germline-derived CDR1 and CDR2 are DFQATT and SNEGSKA (reference sequence). This CDR3 has 15 amino acids. V lost 0 bases and J 1 base, leaving 10 bases between the germline ends.

This clonotype has at least ten counts. This chain's CDR3 is CASSPTLQGWSNEQFF. CDR3 coding DNA: TGTGCCAGCTCACCAACTCTACAGGGGTGGAGCAATGAGCAGTTCTTC. The chain combines TRBV18 with TRBJ2-1; 7 bases are a match to TRBD1. This CDR3 comprises 16 residues. J gave up 6 bases and V 2 bases, and 10 bases lay outside the gene matches. Per germline, CDR1 KGHSH and CDR2 LQKENI.

In this sample, this clonotype turned up a few times. J is TRBJ1-1 and V is TRBV9; no definite D call. V was trimmed by 2 bases and J by 2 bases, leaving 13 bases between them. The CDR3 length is 15 residues. Looked up from germline, CDR1 is SGDLS and CDR2 is YYNGEE. The CDR3 reads CASSVPPGTNTEAFF. CDR3 in DNA: TGTGCCAGCAGCGTCCCTCCGGGAACTAACACTGAAGCTTTCTTT.

The sample holds many counts of this clonotype. The chain employs TRBV7-9 and TRBJ2-7; 7 bases line up with TRBD1. The CDR3 consists of 15 residues. Germline V gene lookup returns CDR1 SEHNR and CDR2 FQNEAQ (reference sequence). V lost 1 base, J lost 3 bases, and 6 bases stayed unmatched. CDR3 in DNA: TGTGCCAGCAGCTTAGAGGCCGGGACAGTCTACGAGCAGTACTTC. Translating gives CASSLEAGTVYEQYF.

This clonotype has at least ten counts. The chain has TRBV20-1 and TRBJ2-5, with 15 bases identical to TRBD2. The CDR3 is 15 amino acids. From germline, CDR1 is DFQATT and CDR2 SNEGSKA (reference sequence). With 5 bases clipped from V and 5 bases from J, the junction kept 6 bases outside the gene matches. The CDR3 DNA sequence: TGCAGTGCTTGGACTAGCGGGAGGGCGGTGGAGACCCAGTACTTC. As protein: CSAWTSGRAVETQYF.

As to this clonotype: A clone one base away is much larger, so this may be a read error. V gene TRBV11-1 combines with J gene TRBJ2-5; TRBD2 matches 8 bases. CDR1 is SGHAT and CDR2 is FQDESV in the germline V gene (reference sequence). Trimming removed 6 bases from V and 5 bases from J; junction bases left unmatched: 11. The CDR3 contains 15 residues. The chain's CDR3 is CASSLPSGSGETQYF. CDR3 bases: TGTGCCAGCAGTCTTCCCAGCGGGAGCGGGGAGACCCAGTACTTC.

Concerning this clonotype: One base away lies a much larger clone, so this may be a sequencing read error. V usage is TRBV4-1 and J usage is TRBJ2-1; 9 bases are a match to TRBD1. Germline CDR1 is MGHRA and CDR2 is YSYEKL. The CDR3 has 14 residues. The CDR3 DNA is TGCGCCAGCAGCCCGGGACAGGGAAGAAATGGGCAGTTCTTC. Its protein is CASSPGQGRNGQFF.

This clonotype occurred a few times. The rearrangement links TRBV20-1 to TRBJ1-5; 7 bases fit TRBD1. Germline V gives CDR1 DFQATT, CDR2 SNEGSKA (reference sequence). The CDR3 has 16 amino acids. The J segment lost 0 bases and the V segment lost 5 bases, leaving 10 bases of the junction unmatched. CDR3 amino acids: CSAGTDRDNSNQPQHF. The CDR3 DNA sequence: TGCAGTGCTGGAACAGACAGGGATAATAGCAATCAGCCCCAGCATTTT.

This clonotype was seen ten or more times. This sequence joins TRBV7-6 and TRBJ1-2; tentative D call: TRBD1 (5 bases). The CDR3 extends over 16 amino acids. Trimming took 4 bases from V and 7 from J, leaving 22 bases between them. CDR1 is SGHVS, CDR2 FNYEAQ, per germline. DNA of the CDR3: TGTGCCAGCAGCTCCGGTGGGGTACGGGGCGTCGCTGGCTACACCTTC. It encodes CASSSGGVRGVAGYTF.

This clonotype was seen many times. V usage is TRBV20-1 and J usage is TRBJ2-5; TRBD1 matches 8 bases. V dropped 5 bases and J dropped 3; count of bases not matched to a gene: 5. Germline V lookup: CDR1 DFQATT, CDR2 SNEGSKA (reference sequence). This CDR3 has 13 residues. CDR3 sequence: CSALGQDKETQYF. The CDR3 DNA reads TGCAGTGCTTTGGGACAGGACAAAGAGACCCAGTACTTC.

On this clonotype: A much larger clone lies one base from this, so it may be a read error. V gene TRBV2 combines with J gene TRBJ1-4; D is unclear. V dropped 7 bases and J dropped 7 bases, with 16 bases sitting between them. This CDR3 comprises 14 residues. Germline assignment: CDR1 SNHLY and CDR2 FYNNEI. CDR3 sequence reads: CASNPRTGPEKLFF. CDR3 coding DNA: TGTGCCAGCAACCCCCGGACTGGTCCTGAAAAACTGTTTTTT.

This chain joins TRBV14 and TRBJ2-3; 11 nucleotides match TRBD2. The CDR3 has 16 amino acids. V was clipped by 3 bases and J by 2 bases; unmatched bases: 4. The germline V gene encodes CDR1 SGHDN and CDR2 FVKESK. The CDR3 loop reads CASSQPGLAATDTQYF. The CDR3, as DNA: TGTGCCAGCAGCCAGCCGGGACTAGCGGCCACAGATACGCAGTATTTT.

This clonotype was picked up a small number of times. The chain uses TRBV11-2 and TRBJ2-4; no reliable D call. The germline V gene has CDR1 SGHAT and CDR2 FQNNGV. Trimming took off 4 bases at V and 6 bases at J, with 13 bases between the two ends. This CDR3 has 14 amino acids. CDR3: CASSYGIDGNIQYF. The DNA for the CDR3 is TGTGCCAGCAGCTACGGAATCGACGGAAACATTCAGTACTTC.

Written as DNA, the CDR3 is TGTGCCACCAGTGATCCGGTAGCGGGAGGGAGGCTCGAGCAGTACTTC. As protein: CATSDPVAGGRLEQYF. The chain uses TRBV24-1 and TRBJ2-7; 11 bases fit TRBD2. The germline CDR1 and CDR2 sequences are KGHDR and SFDVKD. With 3 bases clipped from V and 6 bases from J, the junction kept 9 bases outside the gene matches. The CDR3 contains 16 residues.

This sequence joins TRBV4-2 and TRBJ2-3, with TRBD1 as a possible D gene (8 bases). This CDR3 spans 15 amino acids. Looked up from germline, CDR1 is LGHNA and CDR2 is YNFKEQ. Deletions cut 4 bases from V and 4 bases from J, with 15 bases between. The CDR3 spells CASSPTGGEADTQYF. CDR3 nucleotide sequence: TGTGCCAGCAGCCCCACAGGGGGGGAGGCAGATACGCAGTATTTT.